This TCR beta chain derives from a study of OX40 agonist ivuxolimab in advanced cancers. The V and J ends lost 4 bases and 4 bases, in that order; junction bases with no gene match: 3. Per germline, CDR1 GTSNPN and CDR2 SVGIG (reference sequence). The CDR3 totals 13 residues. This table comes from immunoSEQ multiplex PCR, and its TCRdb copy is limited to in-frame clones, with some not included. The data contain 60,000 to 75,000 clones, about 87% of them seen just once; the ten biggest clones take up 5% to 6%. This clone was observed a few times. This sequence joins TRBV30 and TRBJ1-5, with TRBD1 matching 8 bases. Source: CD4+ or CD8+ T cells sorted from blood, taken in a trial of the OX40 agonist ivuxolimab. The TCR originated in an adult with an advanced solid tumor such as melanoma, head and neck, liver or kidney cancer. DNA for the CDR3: TGTGCCTGGAATACAGGGGGGAATCAGCCCCAGCATTTT. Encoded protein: CAWNTGGNQPQHF.